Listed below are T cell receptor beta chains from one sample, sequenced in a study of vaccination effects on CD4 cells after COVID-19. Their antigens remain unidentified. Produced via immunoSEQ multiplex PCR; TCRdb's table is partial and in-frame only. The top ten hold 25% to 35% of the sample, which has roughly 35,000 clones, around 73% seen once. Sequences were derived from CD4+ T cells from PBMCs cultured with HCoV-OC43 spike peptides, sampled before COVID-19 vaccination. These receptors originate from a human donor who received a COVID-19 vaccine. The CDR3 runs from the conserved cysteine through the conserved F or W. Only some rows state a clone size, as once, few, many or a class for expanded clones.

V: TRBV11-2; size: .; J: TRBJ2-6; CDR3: CASSPLSSSGRPGANVLTF
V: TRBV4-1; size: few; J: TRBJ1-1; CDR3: CASSQAQVATEAFF
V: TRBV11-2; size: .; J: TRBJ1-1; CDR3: CASSLGGGGYTEAFF
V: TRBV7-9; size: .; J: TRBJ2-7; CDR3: CASSLWTSGRAGEQYF
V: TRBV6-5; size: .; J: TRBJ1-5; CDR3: CASLPPGGNQPQHF
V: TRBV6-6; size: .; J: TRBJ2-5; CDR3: CASSYTLPETQYF
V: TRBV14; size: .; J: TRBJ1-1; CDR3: CASSRGGYLNTEAFF
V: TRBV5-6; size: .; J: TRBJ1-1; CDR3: CASSLSIIVGNTEAFF
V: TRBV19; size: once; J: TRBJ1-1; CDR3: CASSPNPRTVNTEAFF
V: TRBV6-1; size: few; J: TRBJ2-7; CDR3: CASSEAYRDSSYEQYF
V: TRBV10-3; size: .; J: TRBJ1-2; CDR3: CATGGSWVAQTNYGYTF
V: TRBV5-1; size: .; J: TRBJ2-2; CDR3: CASSPGGGALSGELFF
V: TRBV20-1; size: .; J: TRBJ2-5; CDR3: CSARAVETQYF
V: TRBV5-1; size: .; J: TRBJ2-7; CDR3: CASSLGTVSSYEQYF
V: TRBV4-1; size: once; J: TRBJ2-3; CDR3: CASSRQVLDTQYF
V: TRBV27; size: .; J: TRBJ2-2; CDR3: CASRWGGLNTGELFF
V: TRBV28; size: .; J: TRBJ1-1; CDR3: CASSLWTGSMNTEAFF
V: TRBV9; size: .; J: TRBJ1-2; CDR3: CASSPPGRGRGDGYTF
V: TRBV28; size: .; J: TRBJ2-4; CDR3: CASSFWASPARIQYF
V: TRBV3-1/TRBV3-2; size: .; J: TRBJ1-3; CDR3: CASSQLQDYSGNTIYF
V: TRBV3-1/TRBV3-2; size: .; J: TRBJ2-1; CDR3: CASSQPFSGGPQFF
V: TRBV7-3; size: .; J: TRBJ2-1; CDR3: CASSVAGAFYNEQFF
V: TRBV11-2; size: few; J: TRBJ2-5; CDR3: CASSLWETQYF
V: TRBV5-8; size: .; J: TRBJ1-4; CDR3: CASSIRGPNEKLFF
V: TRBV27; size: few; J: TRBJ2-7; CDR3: CASSLYRRDEQYF
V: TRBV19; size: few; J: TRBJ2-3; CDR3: CASKTVAGTLTDTQYF
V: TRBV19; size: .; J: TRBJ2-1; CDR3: CASSIKLASYNEQFF
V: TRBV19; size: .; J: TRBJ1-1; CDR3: CASTPRAGKTSARKGDTEAFF
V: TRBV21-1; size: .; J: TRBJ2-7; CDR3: CASSKGSRRSSGEQYF
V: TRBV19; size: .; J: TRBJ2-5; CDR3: CASTRTAFSQETQYF
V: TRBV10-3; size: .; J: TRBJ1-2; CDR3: CAISTENYGYTF
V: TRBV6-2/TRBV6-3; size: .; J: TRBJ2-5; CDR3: CASSYGTSGGVRETQYF
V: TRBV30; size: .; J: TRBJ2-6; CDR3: CAWILGPRLDSGANVLTF
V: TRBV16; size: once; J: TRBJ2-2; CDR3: CASSQSQGVTGELFF
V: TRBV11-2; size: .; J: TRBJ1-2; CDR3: CASSPLRRGGPIGYTF
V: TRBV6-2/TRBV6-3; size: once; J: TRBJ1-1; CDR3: CASSYSNGGLDTEAFF
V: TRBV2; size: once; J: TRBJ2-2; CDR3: CASSRPRRRNTGELFF
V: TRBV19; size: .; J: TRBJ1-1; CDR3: CASSISPFVAEAFF
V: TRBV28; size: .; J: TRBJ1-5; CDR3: CASTLTGGNQPQHF
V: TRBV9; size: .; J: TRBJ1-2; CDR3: CASSVGGIAVYGYTF
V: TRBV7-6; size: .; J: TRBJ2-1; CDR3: CASSLVYRGPLDNEQFF
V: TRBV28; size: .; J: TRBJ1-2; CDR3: CASSVTGNYYGYTF
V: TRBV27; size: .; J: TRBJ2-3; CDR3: CASSLKFTDTQYF
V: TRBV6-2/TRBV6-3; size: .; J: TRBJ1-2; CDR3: CASSPPGQGKYGYTF
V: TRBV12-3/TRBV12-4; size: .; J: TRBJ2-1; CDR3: CASSGYNEQFF
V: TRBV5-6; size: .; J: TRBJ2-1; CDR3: CASRASLSSYNEQFF
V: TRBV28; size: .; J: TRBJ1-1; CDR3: CASERQAPSEAFF
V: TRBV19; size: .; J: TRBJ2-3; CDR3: CASNPWTSGYGDTQYF
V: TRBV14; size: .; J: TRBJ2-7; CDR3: CASSQTYEQYF
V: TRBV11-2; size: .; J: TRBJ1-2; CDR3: CASSSSGSYYGYTF
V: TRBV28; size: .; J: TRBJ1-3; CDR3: CASSFSSGNTIYF
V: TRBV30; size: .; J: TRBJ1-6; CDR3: CAWRMGNSPLHF
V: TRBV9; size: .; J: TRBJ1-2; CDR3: CASSVDSNYGYTF